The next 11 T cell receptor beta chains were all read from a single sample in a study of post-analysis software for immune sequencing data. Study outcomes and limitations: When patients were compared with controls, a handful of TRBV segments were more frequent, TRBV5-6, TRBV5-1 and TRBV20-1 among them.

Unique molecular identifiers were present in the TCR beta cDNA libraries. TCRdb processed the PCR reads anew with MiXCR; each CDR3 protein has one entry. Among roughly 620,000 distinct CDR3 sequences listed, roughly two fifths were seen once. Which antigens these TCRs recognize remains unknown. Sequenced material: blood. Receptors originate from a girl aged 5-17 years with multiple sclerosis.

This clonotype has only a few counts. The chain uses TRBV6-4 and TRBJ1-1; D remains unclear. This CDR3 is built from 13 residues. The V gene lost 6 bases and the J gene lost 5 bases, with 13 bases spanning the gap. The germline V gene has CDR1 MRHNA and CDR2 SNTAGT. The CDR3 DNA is TGTGCCAGCAGCTTAGAGCCGTGGACTGAAGCTTTCTTT. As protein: CASSLEPWTEAFF.

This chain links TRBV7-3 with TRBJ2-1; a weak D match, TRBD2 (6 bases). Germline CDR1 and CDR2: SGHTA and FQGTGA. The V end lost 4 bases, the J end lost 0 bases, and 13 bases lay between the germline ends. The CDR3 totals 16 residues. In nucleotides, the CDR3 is TGTGCCAGCAGCTCCGTAGCGGCGAGCTCCTACAATGAGCAGTTCTTC. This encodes CASSSVAASSYNEQFF.

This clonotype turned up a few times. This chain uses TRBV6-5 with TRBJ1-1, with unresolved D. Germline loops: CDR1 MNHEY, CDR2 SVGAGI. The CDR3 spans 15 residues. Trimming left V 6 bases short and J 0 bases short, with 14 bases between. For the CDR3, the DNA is TGTGCCAGCAGACAAGGTGTTTCATTGAACACTGAAGCTTTCTTT. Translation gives CASRQGVSLNTEAFF.

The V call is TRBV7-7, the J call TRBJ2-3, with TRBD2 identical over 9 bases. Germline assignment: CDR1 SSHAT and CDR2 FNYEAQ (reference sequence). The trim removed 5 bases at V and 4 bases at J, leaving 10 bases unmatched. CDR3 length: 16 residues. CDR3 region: CASSPTGTSIADTQYF. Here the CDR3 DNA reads TGTGCCAGCAGCCCGACCGGGACTAGCATTGCAGATACGCAGTATTTT. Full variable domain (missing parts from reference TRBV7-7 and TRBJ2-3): GAGVSQSPRYKVTKRGQDVTLRCDPISSHATLYWYQQALGQGPEFLTYFNYEAQPDKSGLPSDRFSAERPEGSISTLTIQRTEQRDSAMYRCASSPTGTSIADTQYFGPGTRLTVL.

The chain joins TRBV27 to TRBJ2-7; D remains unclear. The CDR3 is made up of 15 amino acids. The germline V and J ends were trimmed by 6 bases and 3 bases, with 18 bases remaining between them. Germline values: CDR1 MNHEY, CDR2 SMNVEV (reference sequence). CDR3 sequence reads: CASSPLAPYLYEQYF. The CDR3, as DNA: TGTGCCAGCAGCCCCCTCGCGCCATATCTCTACGAGCAGTACTTC.

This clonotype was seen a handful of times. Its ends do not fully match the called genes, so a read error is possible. CDR3 sequence: CAGRRTGMNTEAFF. CDR3 nucleotide sequence: TGTGCCGGCAGACGGACAGGGATGAACACTGAAGCTTTCTTT. The chain employs TRBV12-3 or TRBV12-4 and TRBJ1-1; TRBD1 matches 8 bases. This CDR3 contains 14 residues.

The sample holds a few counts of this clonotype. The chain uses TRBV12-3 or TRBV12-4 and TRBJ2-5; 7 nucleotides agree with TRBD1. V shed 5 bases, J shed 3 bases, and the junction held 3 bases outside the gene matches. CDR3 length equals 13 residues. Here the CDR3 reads CASSAGTEETQYF. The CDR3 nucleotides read TGTGCCAGCAGTGCCGGGACAGAAGAGACCCAGTACTTC.

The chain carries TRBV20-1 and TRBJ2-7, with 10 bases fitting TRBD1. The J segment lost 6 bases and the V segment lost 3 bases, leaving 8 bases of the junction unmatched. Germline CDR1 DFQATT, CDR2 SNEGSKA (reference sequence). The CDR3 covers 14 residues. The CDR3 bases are TGCAGTGCTAGGTCCGGGACAGGGGTGGCCGAGCAGTACTTC. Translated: CSARSGTGVAEQYF.

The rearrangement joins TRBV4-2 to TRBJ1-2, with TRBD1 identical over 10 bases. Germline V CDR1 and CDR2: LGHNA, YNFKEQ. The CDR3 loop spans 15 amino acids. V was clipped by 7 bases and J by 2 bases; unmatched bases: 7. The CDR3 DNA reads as TGTGCCAGCAATACCAGACAGGGGGCGAACTATGGCTACACCTTC. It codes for CASNTRQGANYGYTF.

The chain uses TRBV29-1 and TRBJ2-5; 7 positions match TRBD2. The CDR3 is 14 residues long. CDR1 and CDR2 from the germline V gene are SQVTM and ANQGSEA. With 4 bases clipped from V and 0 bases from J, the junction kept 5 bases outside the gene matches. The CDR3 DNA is TGCAGCGTTGGGGAGGGGACGTACCAAGAGACCCAGTACTTC. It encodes CSVGEGTYQETQYF.

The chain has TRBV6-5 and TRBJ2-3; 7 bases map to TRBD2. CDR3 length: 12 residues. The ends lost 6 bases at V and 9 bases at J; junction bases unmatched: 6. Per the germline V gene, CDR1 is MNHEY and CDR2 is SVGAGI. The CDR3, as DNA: TGTGCCAGCAGCCAGACCGGGAGGACGCAGTATTTT. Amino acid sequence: CASSQTGRTQYF.